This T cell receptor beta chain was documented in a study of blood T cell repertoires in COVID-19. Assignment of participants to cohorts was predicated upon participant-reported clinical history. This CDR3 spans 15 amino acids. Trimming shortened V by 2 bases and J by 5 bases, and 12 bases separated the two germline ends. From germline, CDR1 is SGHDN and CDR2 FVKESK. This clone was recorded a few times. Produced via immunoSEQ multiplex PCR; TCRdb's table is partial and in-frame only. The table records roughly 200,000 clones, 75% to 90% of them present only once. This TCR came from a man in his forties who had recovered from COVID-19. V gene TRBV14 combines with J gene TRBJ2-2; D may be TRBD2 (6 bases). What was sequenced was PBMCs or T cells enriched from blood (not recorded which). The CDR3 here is CASSQLPGLTGELFF. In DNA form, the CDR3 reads TGTGCCAGCAGCCAACTTCCAGGACTAACCGGGGAGCTGTTTTTT.